This T cell receptor (beta chain) was recorded in a study of T cell responses to AZD1222 COVID-19 vaccine. Across the study: Second-dose timings of about 4 or about 12 weeks were pooled.

Findings and limits, study-wide: Clonal diversity may have been underestimated in mostly white British donors. Reportedly, close to half of spike-specific TCRs are directed against unmutated variant regions. The study found vaccine-associated CD4 TCRs spanning spike, dominant at 160-218 and 743-854.

Only in-frame clones appear in the TCRdb table, and some are missing; sequencing was by immunoSEQ multiplex PCR. The sample includes about 180,000 clones, roughly 92% of them seen just once. V lost 4 bases and J 3 bases, leaving 13 bases between the germline ends. This CDR3 contains 14 residues. CDR1 is SGHRS and CDR2 is YFSETQ in the germline V gene. Comments on this clone: Its specificity is not known.

The sequence was obtained from an adult in good health. This chain connects TRBV5-1 to TRBJ1-1, with a tentative D call TRBD1 (6 bases). Sequencing was performed on peripheral blood, taken on day 0 of AZD1222 vaccination. The CDR3 nucleotides are TGCGCCAGCAGCGCCCGGACAGACCACACTGAAGCTTTCTTT. Its protein is CASSARTDHTEAFF. Complete variable domain (other parts from reference TRBV5-1 and TRBJ1-1): KAGVTQTPRYLIKTRGQQVTLSCSPISGHRSVSWYQQTPGQGLQFLFEYFSETQRNKGNFPGRFSGRQFSNSRSEMNVSTLELGDSALYLCASSARTDHTEAFFGQGTRLTVV.